This entry describes one TCR beta chain. V lost 3 bases to trimming and J lost 4 bases; unmatched junction nucleotides: 3. The CDR3 has 14 amino acids. In germline, CDR1 is LGHDT, CDR2 YNNKEL (reference sequence). These data belong to a study of control samples from healthy donors and cancer patients. Clones were read by immunoSEQ multiplex PCR, and TCRdb kept only the in-frame ones, dropping some. This table holds over 150,000 clones, 96% found once. The rearrangement uses TRBV3-1 (or the pseudogene TRBV3-2) and TRBJ1-1, with 9 bases matching TRBD1. The sequenced material came from blood. This receptor was identified in a woman aged 30 to 39 in good health. The CDR3 DNA reads TGTGCCAGCAGCCACTACAGGGGGCTCACTGAAGCTTTCTTT. Amino acid sequence: CASSHYRGLTEAFF.